Listed here are 19 T cell receptor beta chains from one sample, sequenced in a study of T-cell reconstitution after alpha-beta-depleted transplantation in children. TCRbeta library construction was performed incorporating unique molecular identifiers. MiXCR was run by TCRdb on the PCR reads, yielding one entry per CDR3 protein. The table lists approximately 130,000 distinct CDR3 sequences, about 9.9% of them singletons. Sequenced here: PBMCs, mostly from graft donor cells, sampled 180 days after TCRalphabeta/CD19-depleted stem cell transplant. All receptors derive from a girl less than two years old who had a stem cell transplant for combined immunodeficiency, so the T cells may come from the graft donor.

The genes are TRBV20-1 and TRBJ2-3; TRBD2 is a possible D gene (6 bases). Trimming removed 4 bases from V and 3 bases from J, with 20 bases in between. The CDR3 covers 16 residues. Germline CDR1 is DFQATT and CDR2 is SNEGSKA (reference sequence). The CDR3 is CSAIGPGVLGTDTQYF. As DNA, the CDR3 is TGCAGTGCTATAGGACCGGGGGTCCTTGGTACAGATACGCAGTATTTT.

The genes are TRBV28 and TRBJ2-1; 7 bases match TRBD2. The CDR3 is 16 residues long. V was clipped by 2 bases and J by 4 bases; unmatched bases: 8. Germline CDR1 is MDHEN and CDR2 is SYDVKM. CDR3 coding DNA: TGTGCCAGCAGTTTAAGTAAGGGGAGGGTTTACAATGAGCAGTTCTTC. Translation: CASSLSKGRVYNEQFF.

The genes are TRBV24-1 and TRBJ2-2, with unresolved D. CDR1 and CDR2 (germline): KGHDR, SFDVKD. Trimming stripped 4 bases from V and 7 bases from J, with 12 bases between. The CDR3 totals 14 residues. The CDR3 reads CATSDPPIDGELFF. The CDR3 coding sequence is TGTGCCACCAGTGACCCACCGATTGACGGGGAGCTGTTTTTT.

In this sample, this clonotype turned up a few times. This rearrangement joins TRBV12-5 to TRBJ2-1, with 8 bases lining up with TRBD1. From germline, CDR1 is LGHNT and CDR2 FRNRAP. The CDR3 has 15 residues. The junction had 7 bases not matched to a gene; V was cut back by 1 base and J by 8 bases. CDR3 nucleotides: TGTGCTAGTGGTTTGGCGCAGGGGGCGCGGTATGAGCAGTTCTTC. Residues: CASGLAQGARYEQFF.

In its sample, this clonotype was seen a few times. This chain links TRBV29-1 with TRBJ2-2; no reliable D call. Germline V lookup: CDR1 SQVTM, CDR2 ANQGSEA. V lost 6 bases, J lost 5 bases, and 7 bases lay in between. The CDR3 is 11 residues long. CDR3 sequence: CSVDRTGELFF. Written as DNA, the CDR3 is TGCAGCGTCGATCGGACCGGGGAGCTGTTTTTT.

In its sample, this clonotype was seen a few times. The chain combines TRBV20-1 with TRBJ2-1; 10 bases are a match to TRBD2. J gave up 4 bases and V 5 bases, and 17 bases lay outside the gene matches. The CDR3 has 18 residues. Germline assignment: CDR1 DFQATT and CDR2 SNEGSKA (reference sequence). In nucleotides, the CDR3 is TGCAGTGCTGCGGGAAGCGGGAGGGCCTGGGGTAGTTACAATGAGCAGTTCTTC. This translates into CSAAGSGRAWGSYNEQFF.

This clonotype was detected only a few times. The chain carries TRBV7-7 and TRBJ2-1, with 7 bases aligning to TRBD2. The CDR3 is made up of 15 amino acids. Germline CDR1 SSHAT, CDR2 FNYEAQ (reference sequence). Trimming cost V 4 bases and J 4 bases; bases outside gene matches: 7. CDR3 sequence reads: CASSSGTNLYNEQFF. CDR3 coding DNA: TGTGCCAGCAGCTCCGGGACTAATCTGTACAATGAGCAGTTCTTC.

This clonotype was found many times. This chain joins TRBV12-3 or TRBV12-4 and TRBJ2-7, with 7 bases identical to TRBD2. This CDR3 contains 15 residues. The trim removed 3 bases at V and 3 bases at J, leaving 8 bases unmatched. The CDR3 nucleotides are TGTGCCAGCAGTTTGAATGGGAGGGGCGACTACGAGCAGTACTTC. Encoded protein: CASSLNGRGDYEQYF.

This clonotype was counted between two and nine times. The chain has TRBV9 and TRBJ2-3; D unresolved. Trimming left V 1 base short and J 4 bases short, with 7 bases between. Germline CDR1 reads SGDLS; CDR2 reads YYNGEE. This CDR3 spans 13 amino acids. CDR3 sequence (DNA): TGTGCCAGCAGCGTACCCGGCTCAGATACGCAGTATTTT. This gives the protein CASSVPGSDTQYF.

On this clonotype itself: A read error may produce the germline difference seen at one junction end. The chain joins TRBV29-1 to TRBJ2-7, with 7 bases aligning to TRBD1. The CDR3 length is 13 residues. Germline values: CDR1 SQVTM, CDR2 ANQGSEA. CDR3 sequence (DNA): TGCAGCGTTACGGGACAGTCTACCTACGACCAGTACTTC. This encodes CSVTGQSTYDQYF.

This clonotype was detected only a few times. This chain joins TRBV20-1 and TRBJ2-3; D unresolved. Germline values: CDR1 DFQATT, CDR2 SNEGSKA (reference sequence). This CDR3 has 13 residues. V was clipped by 6 bases and J by 2 bases, with 12 bases between them. Here the CDR3 DNA reads TGCAGTGCCGACGCTGCTATCACAGATACGCAGTATTTT. It yields the protein CSADAAITDTQYF.

This clonotype appeared a few times. The V gene is TRBV5-6, the J gene TRBJ2-5; perhaps TRBD2 as D (6 bases). This CDR3 is built from 16 residues. Per germline, CDR1 SGHDT and CDR2 YYEEEE. Trimming took off 4 bases at V and 5 bases at J, with 21 bases between the two ends. The chain's CDR3 is CASSPWRAELRETQYF. The CDR3 DNA sequence: TGTGCCAGCAGCCCCTGGAGGGCAGAACTCCGGGAGACCCAGTACTTC. Supplemented by reference TRBV5-6 and TRBJ2-5, the full variable domain reads DAGVTQSPTHLIKTRGQQVTLRCSPKSGHDTVSWYQQALGQGPQFIFQYYEEEERQRGNFPDRFSGHQFPNYSSELNVNALLLGDSALYLCASSPWRAELRETQYFGPGTRLLVL.

Only a few counts were recorded for this clonotype. The chain carries TRBV5-5 and TRBJ2-3; 7 bases map to TRBD1. Germline CDR1 reads SGHKS; CDR2 reads YYEKEE (reference sequence). CDR3 length: 15 amino acids. Trimming removed 4 bases from V and 3 bases from J; junction bases left unmatched: 8. In DNA form, the CDR3 reads TGTGCCAGCAGCGGCTACAGGGGTTGGACAGATACGCAGTATTTT. Protein product: CASSGYRGWTDTQYF.

A few counts support this clonotype. The genes are TRBV29-1 and TRBJ1-2, with 9 positions matching TRBD1. The CDR3 is 11 residues long. In germline, CDR1 is SQVTM, CDR2 ANQGSEA. J lost 6 bases, V lost 7 bases, and 3 bases had no gene match. Written as DNA, the CDR3 is TGCAGCGCCGGACAGGGGAATGGCTACACCTTC. This sequence encodes CSAGQGNGYTF.

This chain connects TRBV5-1 to TRBJ2-7; 8 bases align to TRBD2. Germline assignment: CDR1 SGHRS and CDR2 YFSETQ. V shed 1 base, J shed 4 bases, and the junction held 10 bases outside the gene matches. CDR3 size: 16 residues. This chain's CDR3 is CASSLRPAGAPYEQYF. The CDR3 bases are TGCGCCAGCAGCTTGCGGCCAGCGGGGGCCCCTTACGAGCAGTACTTC.

This clonotype was observed a few times. This rearrangement joins TRBV14 to TRBJ2-2; D may be TRBD2 (5 bases). Germline CDR1 is SGHDN and CDR2 is FVKESK. The CDR3 covers 13 residues. Trimming left V 4 bases short and J 7 bases short, with 10 bases between. In DNA, the CDR3 is TGTGCCAGCAGCCCAGGACTCATCGGGGAGCTGTTTTTT. It is translated as CASSPGLIGELFF. The full variable domain, completed using reference TRBV14 and TRBJ2-2, is EAGVTQFPSHSVIEKGQTVTLRCDPISGHDNLYWYRRVMGKEIKFLLHFVKESKQDESGMPNNRFLAERTGGTYSTLKVQPAELEDSGVYFCASSPGLIGELFFGEGSRLTVL.

The table lists this clonotype with many counts. The rearrangement links TRBV12-3 or TRBV12-4 to TRBJ2-4, with a tentative D call TRBD2 (6 bases). V was clipped by 5 bases and J by 12 bases, with 14 bases between them. The CDR3 sequence is 12 residues long. In DNA, the CDR3 is TGTGCCAGCAGTCTTCGGGGGTGGGGTCAGTACTTC. It specifies CASSLRGWGQYF.

This rearrangement joins TRBV27 to TRBJ2-6, with a tentative D call TRBD1 (6 bases). V lost 5 bases, J lost 4 bases, and 12 bases lay in between. CDR1 and CDR2 (germline): MNHEY, SMNVEV (reference sequence). This CDR3 has 15 amino acids. The DNA of the CDR3 is TGTGCCAGCAGTATTACAGGGCCCGGGGCCAACGTCCTGACTTTC. Translation gives CASSITGPGANVLTF.

This clonotype was counted at least ten times. V gene TRBV5-1 combines with J gene TRBJ2-1, with TRBD2 identical over 8 bases. CDR1 SGHRS and CDR2 YFSETQ come from the germline V gene. CDR3 size: 15 residues. V lost 0 bases and J lost 4; bases outside the gene matches: 3. CDR3 nucleotides: TGCGCCAGCAGCTTGGCGGGAGGGGGGTACAATGAGCAGTTCTTC. This encodes CASSLAGGGYNEQFF.